Listed below are T cell receptor beta chains from one sample, sequenced in a study of cytomegalovirus exposure and HLA in healthy donors. Measured with immunoSEQ multiplex PCR; TCRdb has only the in-frame clones, and not every one. Its clone listing holds roughly 41,000 clones. Sequencing used PBMCs. The receptors were gathered from a woman aged 40-49 years in good health and CMV-seronegative. Each CDR3 is given with its conserved first and last residue. Fields, in order: V gene, J gene, CDR3 protein.

TRBV7-2,TRBJ2-5,CASSLGVFQETQYF
TRBV27,TRBJ1-1,CASSPRDRPEAFF
TRBV27,TRBJ1-2,CASSFLPLGRDSNYGYTF
TRBV14,TRBJ2-7,CASSQDSRNRPYEQYF
TRBV7-2,TRBJ2-7,CASSPGVGEQYF
TRBV28,TRBJ2-7,CASSSPLIAGGWGSYEQYF
TRBV5-4,TRBJ2-7,CASSSRAGASYEQYF
TRBV7-9,TRBJ2-1,CASSLVLEGTEQFF
TRBV28,TRBJ1-5,CASTRQSSNQPQHF
TRBV6-5,TRBJ2-3,CASSDRGRNTDTQYF
TRBV6-5,TRBJ2-7,CASSWDTYSYEQYF
TRBV11-1,TRBJ1-1,CASSSSTGKGLAFF
TRBV9,TRBJ2-1,CASSVVRVSSYNEQFF
TRBV11-2,TRBJ2-5,CASSLASGRQTQYF
TRBV19,TRBJ2-1,CASSIILAGGPMNEQFF
TRBV28,TRBJ2-5,CASSFGLAGRQETQYF
TRBV27,TRBJ2-2,CASSLIPGTGNTGELFF
TRBV19,TRBJ2-3,CASSPGGDTQYF
TRBV28,TRBJ2-7,CASSLETLGLGAREQYF
TRBV30,TRBJ2-1,CAWSDGNRARDNEQFF
TRBV4-1,TRBJ2-3,CASSQGRGGPADTQYF
TRBV6-6,TRBJ2-1,CAIGLDYNEQFF
TRBV7-2,TRBJ2-7,CASSSPREPYEQYF
TRBV28,TRBJ2-5,CASLAPGGLKTQYF
TRBV4-2,TRBJ2-2,CASSQEQAGGPSTGELFF
TRBV7-3,TRBJ2-1,CASSLASGAAYNEQFF
TRBV6-4,TRBJ1-1,CASRPDRLNTEAFF